The rows below give T cell receptor beta chains drawn from one sample of a study of T-cell reconstitution after alpha-beta-depleted transplantation in children. TCRdb re-called the PCR reads through MiXCR, storing one row per CDR3 protein. The data show 440,000 or so distinct CDR3 sequences, with 43% seen just once and roughly 27% held by the top ten. The starting material was PBMCs, obtained before TCRalphabeta/CD19-depleted stem cell transplant. The receptor source for this set is a girl aged 2-15 years with aplastic anemia, due to receive a stem cell transplant. CDR3s include the opening cysteine and the closing phenylalanine or tryptophan. A D gene is named only where the DNA matches it firmly. Expanded clones are given a class, and other clones once, few, many or no size at all.

>many|TRBV29-1|TRBD1|TRBJ2-1
TGCAGCGTTGATGTAGGGGACAGGGCCTACAATGAGCAGTTCTTC
CSVDVGDRAYNEQFF
>many|TRBV19|NA|TRBJ2-3
TGTGCCAGTGGGCAAGATACGCAGTATTTT
CASGQDTQYF
>NA|TRBV12-3/TRBV12-4|TRBD2|TRBJ2-1
TGTGCCAGCAGTCCAGGCGGGCCCCGGGGGGTCAATGAGCAGTTCTTC
CASSPGGPRGVNEQFF
>few|TRBV6-2/TRBV6-3|NA|TRBJ1-2
TGTGCCAGCAGCAATAGCGCAGCCGATGGCTACACCTTC
CASSNSAADGYTF
>many|TRBV29-1|TRBD2|TRBJ2-7
TGCAGCGTTGATGCGGCGGGAGACTCCGAGCAGTACTTC
CSVDAAGDSEQYF
>NA|TRBV4-1|NA|TRBJ2-5
TGCGCCAGCAGCCGGACCGGACTATTCCAAGAGACCCAGTACTTC
CASSRTGLFQETQYF
>many|TRBV3-1|TRBD2|TRBJ2-5
TGTGCCAGCAGCCGCCTCGAGTCTAGCGGGCCAGAGGTGGAGACCCAGTACTTC
CASSRLESSGPEVETQYF
>NA|TRBV7-2|NA|TRBJ1-6
TGTGCCAGCAGGCCAAGGGCTAATTCACCCCTCCACTTT
CASRPRANSPLHF
>many|TRBV12-3/TRBV12-4|NA|TRBJ1-5
TGTGCCAGCAGTCCGGTTTGGGGCCTCAATCAGCCCCAGCATTTT
CASSPVWGLNQPQHF
>NA|TRBV11-3|TRBD2|TRBJ2-2
TGTGCCAGCAGCCCCGGGAGGGTGCCCTATCCCGGGGAGCTGTTTTTT
CASSPGRVPYPGELFF
>few|TRBV27|NA|TRBJ1-2
TGTGCCAGCAGAGGGTTCAACTATGGCTACACCTTC
CASRGFNYGYTF
>few|TRBV28|TRBD1|TRBJ1-1
TGTGCCAGCAGGGGGACAGGGTCCAACACTGAAGCTTTCTTT
CASRGTGSNTEAFF
>NA|TRBV6-1|NA|TRBJ2-5
TGTGCCAGCAGTCCCTCAGGGGTGGGGGGAAGGAGGACCCAGTACTTC
CASSPSGVGGRRTQYF
>NA|TRBV7-2|TRBD2|TRBJ2-1
TGTGCCAGCAGCCAAGTGACACCGGGACTAGCGGGTGAGCAGTTCTTC
CASSQVTPGLAGEQFF
>NA|TRBV20-1|NA|TRBJ2-7
TGCAGTGCCTCCCTTAAACCCCCCGGTCTCTACGAGCAGTACTTC
CSASLKPPGLYEQYF
>NA|TRBV7-2|TRBD1|TRBJ1-5
TGTGCCAGCAGCTTGACAGGGGCGAATCAGCCCCAGCATTTT
CASSLTGANQPQHF
>once|TRBV28|NA|TRBJ2-7
TGTGCCAGCAGTGTTCTAGCGAGAGCCTACGAGCAGTACTTC
CASSVLARAYEQYF
>many|TRBV20-1|NA|TRBJ2-1
TGCAGTGCTAGACTCTCCTACAATGAGCAGTTCTTC
CSARLSYNEQFF
>NA|TRBV7-6|TRBD2|TRBJ2-3
TGTGCCAGCAGCTTAGTATCTTCGGGACTATTAACAGATACGCAGTATTTT
CASSLVSSGLLTDTQYF
>few|TRBV28|NA|TRBJ1-5
TGTGCCAGCAGCCCGACAGAGTTTAGCAATCAGCCCCAGCATTTT
CASSPTEFSNQPQHF
>many|TRBV27|NA|TRBJ1-4
TGTGCCAGCAGCGGGGCGGGAAATGTACTGTTTTTT
CASSGAGNVLFF
>NA|TRBV15|TRBD1|TRBJ1-2
TGTGCCACCAGCAGAGAGACAGGGAACTATGGCTACACCTTC
CATSRETGNYGYTF
>many|TRBV27|NA|TRBJ1-2
TGTGCCAGCAGTCAGGATCCGCAGGGGAAAGGAATCTTAGGCTACACCTTC
CASSQDPQGKGILGYTF
>many|TRBV29-1|NA|TRBJ1-4
TGCAGCGTTGTCCCGGGACTGGGGGAAAAACTGTTTTTT
CSVVPGLGEKLFF
>NA|TRBV4-3|NA|TRBJ2-7
TGCGCCAGCAGCCAAGATTTAGGTCTTTCGGGCGAGCAGTACTTC
CASSQDLGLSGEQYF
>NA|TRBV20-1|NA|TRBJ2-5
TGCAGTGCTAGAGTTCTAAACCAAGAGACCCAGTACTTC
CSARVLNQETQYF
>NA|TRBV6-1|NA|TRBJ1-6
TGTGCCAGCAGTCCTACAGGGTCGGCGAGTGTCTCACCCCTCCACTTT
CASSPTGSASVSPLHF
>many|TRBV20-1|TRBD2|TRBJ2-4
TGCAGTGCTAGACAGACCCGGGAGGACCTCAAAAACATTCAGTACTTC
CSARQTREDLKNIQYF
>NA|TRBV29-1|TRBD1|TRBJ1-2
TGCAGCGTTGGTGAGACAGGGGATGACTATGGCTACACCTTC
CSVGETGDDYGYTF
>few|TRBV15|NA|TRBJ1-2
TGTGCCACCAGCAGAGAGGGGATCTACTATGGCTACACCTTC
CATSREGIYYGYTF
>few|TRBV11-2|NA|TRBJ2-5
TGTGCCAGCAGCGGCGGGGGTACAGGGGTCTACCAAGAGACCCAGTACTTC
CASSGGGTGVYQETQYF
>once|TRBV7-8|NA|TRBJ2-3
TGTGCCAGCAGCTTTTCTGTCTTTCAGCGGTTCACAGATACGCAGTATTTT
CASSFSVFQRFTDTQYF
>many|TRBV10-3|TRBD1|TRBJ1-6
TGTGCCTCCCCGGGACAGAGCAATTCACCCCTCCACTTT
CASPGQSNSPLHF
>NA|TRBV4-1|TRBD2|TRBJ2-3
TGCGCCAGCAGCCAAGTAGTAGCGGGGTTCACAGATACGCAGTATTTT
CASSQVVAGFTDTQYF
>NA|TRBV11-2|TRBD1|TRBJ2-2
TGTGCCAGCAGCTTAGTTACAGGGGGAGGCACCGGGGAGCTGTTTTTT
CASSLVTGGGTGELFF
>few|TRBV20-1|TRBD2|TRBJ2-1
TGCAGTGCTAGAGTTAGCGGGAGGGCCCATGAGCAGTTCTTC
CSARVSGRAHEQFF